This TCR beta chain was recovered during a study of cytomegalovirus exposure and HLA in healthy donors (dated by TCRdb to between 2016 and 2019). Turning to the overall study: An earlier analysis of approximately 550 of the donors reported approximately 300 Gb of sequence data and 117 million unique TCR beta sequences from some 180 million T cells. An early release covering 550 to 700 HLA-typed donors comprised 250 to 350 gigabases of sequencing data and about 90 million unique TCR sequences. Of the 300 to 450 genotyped donors, around 81% fell in the genetic ancestry cluster associated with self-reported Caucasian donors. The study aimed to test whether cataloging public T cell receptors could reveal signatures of past pathogen exposure. The T cell repertoires of some 670 subjects were profiled by immunosequencing and related to cytomegalovirus serostatus. In addition to the first cohort of around 670 subjects, a separate validation cohort of 120 different subjects was used. High-throughput TCR immunosequencing, statistical association of individual TCRs with disease status, and machine learning were combined to predict cytomegalovirus infection status. In a later analysis, previously published TCR beta repertoires from fewer than 750 donors were re-analyzed and high-resolution HLA genotyping was added so that TCR occurrence patterns could be studied. In the later analysis, no new phenotypic data were used to find candidate immune exposures; instead, reliance was placed on TCR beta sequences and their occurrence across donors. In an earlier analysis of several hundred of the donors, high-throughput TCR beta sequencing was used to judge whether each TCR beta V gene segment behaved as functional or pseudogenic. Donor age, sex, ethnicity and CMV serostatus were compiled together with the repertoire data. A later genetic analysis took genome-wide SNP genotypes for about three fifths of the roughly 700 donors and used that subset as a discovery cohort. Every repertoire in the discovery cohort had been generated on one and the same sequencing platform. Both class I and class II loci were covered by HLA typing, at four-digit resolution. Typing coverage varied by locus: about 620-640 donors for A, B, C, DRB1 and DQB1; roughly 520 for DQA1; more than 600 for DPA1; fewer than 480 for DPB1. Because of strong linkage in the cohort, roughly 5 DR-DQ haplotypes were treated as single units for association and clustering. On average, roughly 250,000 unique TCR beta nucleotide sequences were sequenced per donor among a few hundred genotyped donors of the cohort, with about 17% of those sequences being non-productive.

The cohort comprised some 680 healthy bone marrow donors. All cohort members were sampled while nominally healthy, although unrecorded immune exposures were likely present. The donor tested CMV seropositive and was one of the 289 seropositive cohort members. A peripheral blood sample was provided by each donor, and peripheral blood mononuclear cells were used for TCR beta sequencing. The Qiagen DNeasy Blood Extraction Kit was used to extract genomic DNA from the blood cell samples. The CDR3 measures 14 amino acids from cysteine to phenylalanine. Only the CDR3 DNA is retained, 42 bases long and in frame from the first base. V was cut back by 10 bases and J by 7 bases, leaving a gap of 17 bases between them. CDR1 is given as MNHNS and CDR2 as SASEGT, both from the germline V gene. The library was built by means of the immunoSEQ multiplex PCR assay. The multiplex PCR relied on a mix of 60 forward primers for TCR Vbeta segments and 13 reverse primers for TCR Jbeta segments. The CDR3 region of rearranged TCR beta genes was amplified from genomic DNA by a multiplex PCR assay. Amplified TCR beta libraries were sequenced as 87-base-pair reads on the Illumina HiSeq System. The study's own analysis went as follows. Across the roughly 700 repertoires, a later analysis counted approximately 83 million unique TCR beta chains, around 11 million of which were shared by at least two donors. Raw reads were error-corrected and collapsed into unique sequences with a nearest-neighbor algorithm that merged closely related sequences to remove PCR and sequencing errors. To assign V, D and J gene segments, CDR3 sequences were aligned to IMGT reference sequences. For a sequence to be retained, a match of at least six nucleotides was required to both a V gene segment and a J gene segment. Rearrangements were called productive when the CDR3 lacked stop codons and stayed in frame with V and J; all others were non-productive. CDR3 was defined according to IMGT convention as the region running from the second conserved V-encoded cysteine to the conserved J-encoded phenylalanine. In an earlier analysis of 587 of the donors, sequences lacking an unambiguous match to a single V gene segment were excluded. In an earlier analysis of approximately 500 of the donors, a V segment was called functional when productive rearrangements were above 56.7%, and segregating when the standard deviation between donors exceeded 5%. A statistical classification framework was developed to diagnose cytomegalovirus status using the catalog of TCR beta chain sequences. V and J gene assignment, in a later analysis, came from comparing TCR nucleotide sequences with IMGT/GENE-DB human TR gene sequences. In a later analysis, CDR3 sequences and most-parsimonious VDJ recombination scenarios were assigned using the TCRdist pipeline. A later analysis defined each TCR beta chain by its CDR3 amino acid sequence plus V-gene family, and excluded reads lacking a unique V-gene family. In a later analysis, 500 to 650 highly shared, low-generation-probability nucleotide sequences were removed to address suspected cross-contamination and a sequencing artifact. In a later analysis, a clonal expansion index was calculated for each public chain from normalized within-repertoire ranks of inferred template counts. In a later analysis, generation probabilities were computed using a VDJ recombination model fitted to out-of-frame rearrangements, and the results were checked against IGoR. Hypergeometric tests were used in a later analysis to score TCR-TCR, TCR-HLA and TCR-CMV co-occurrence, with a repertoire-size bias correction applied to the TCR pairs. A later analysis estimated false discovery rates by permuting HLA or CMV assignments 20 times. In a later analysis, co-occurring TCRs were grouped using DBSCAN, with TCRdist sequence similarity added in when clustering inside HLA-allele-positive subsets. Co-occurrence clustering excluded repertoires with fewer than 30,000 or more than 120,000 public chains, plus five with anomalous nucleotide sharing. TCRdb took over this immuneACCESS table, retaining in-frame rearrangements with V and J assigned. Such tables are incomplete; in checked studies, under half of the missing clones stem from an unresolved V gene, and the remainder is unexplained. V and J calls and clone size are given by that table; D and trimming were obtained from the DNA. For this sample the table gives about 110,000 clones, of which around three quarters were detected only once. The ten largest clones take up about 5% of the sample.

A few counts support this clone. This receptor's antigen is unknown. No per-base quality is available; no much larger clone lies one base away. Summary of the overall study and its limitations: In a later analysis, HLA-associated TCR beta chains were found to be more clonally expanded and to have lower generation probabilities than equally common non-associated chains. An association between a missense DCLRE1C variant and V-gene and J-gene trimming of TCR beta chains was found in a later genetic analysis and replicated in an independent cohort. An earlier analysis of around 600 of the donors showed that most TCR beta V segments appeared in productive rearrangements either about 87% or about 30% of the time, which broadly matched IMGT annotations. According to a later analysis, most CMV-associated TCR beta chains appeared to be HLA-restricted, and the HLA associations seemed to be driven largely by CMV exposure. A later analysis associated some 17,000 TCR beta sequences with specific HLA alleles at a false discovery rate of 0.05. A few of the identified cytomegalovirus-associated TCR beta chains were confirmed in vitro to be specific for cytomegalovirus antigens. Correlated functional status among segregating V segments might be attributable to linkage disequilibrium, but an unknown experimental factor could not be ruled out. It was suggested by the authors that the approach could potentially be generalized to other disease states and immunological phenotypes. According to a later analysis, parvovirus B19, influenza, CMV and Epstein-Barr virus appeared linked to several top co-occurrence clusters. A later analysis found that TCR association rates varied across HLA loci, with DRB1 alleles showing the most associated TCRs and HLA-C alleles the fewest. Because HLA typing was missing for some donors at each locus, association tests included only the typed subset. CMV serostatus was the only immune exposure information available for the cohort. A later genetic analysis reported fewer N-insertions in productive TCRs among donors in an Asian-associated ancestry cluster than the 666-donor mean. Cytomegalovirus status was reported to be diagnosed by the classifier with high specificity and sensitivity in both the original and validation cohorts. Most TCR sequences were observed very rarely across donors, whereas some public TCRs were present in many individuals. When HLA alleles, especially DR and DQ, strongly co-occurred, attributing TCR associations to individual alleles was difficult. A total of about 180 TCR beta chains were listed by the study as associated with cytomegalovirus. In this cohort, only TCR beta chains were sequenced, and detectable features were limited by the absence of alpha or paired-chain data. Sequencing depth was assumed to be roughly uniform across donors in the presence/absence analyses, though that assumption may not hold. A further reported finding was that TCR beta sequences accurately predicted the HLA-A and HLA-B alleles for most subjects in the first cohort. The sequencing pipeline was judged likely to have produced a cluster of highly shared sequence variants as a technical artifact. Because counts were too low, under 20 rarely observed V segments, including chromosome 9 orphons, were left out of the earlier analysis of approximately 500 of the donors. Some IMGT-functional V segments, including TRBV6-2 and TRBV6-3, could not be told apart with the 87-base-pair reads, so those segments were excluded.

This sequence was found in a female donor in good health and CMV-seropositive. The chain links TRBV6-1 with TRBJ1-6; matching of 6 bases hints at TRBD1 as the D gene. The source material was PBMCs. The DNA sequence follows: TGTGCCACCATCCCGGGACATGGGAATTCACCCCTCCACTTT. It codes for CATIPGHGNSPLHF.